This passage covers 8 T cell receptor beta chains from one sample sequenced in a study of response to subunit inactivated influenza vaccine. TCRdb re-analysed the RT-PCR reads in MiXCR, keeping a single row per CDR3 protein. This sample yields more than 550,000 distinct CDR3 sequences, of which roughly 12% are seen a single time; 11% belongs to the top ten. In addition, the sample was reused for a study of T cells expressing NK-cell markers. That work adds: 5'RACE template switching with UMIs generated TCR beta cDNA.

Sample: PBMCs from blood, taken on the day of vaccination. These receptors all come from a man aged 50-59 years who received an inactivated influenza vaccine.

This clonotype was found many times. This sequence joins TRBV4-3 and TRBJ2-3; D remains ambiguous. From germline, CDR1 is LGHNA and CDR2 YSLEER. The CDR3 loop spans 14 amino acids. V was cut by 0 bases and J by 3 bases, with 7 bases left in between. CDR3 nucleotide sequence: TGCGCCAGCAGCCAAGATACCAGGACAGATACGCAGTATTTT. It encodes CASSQDTRTDTQYF.

This clonotype turned up a few times. This chain joins TRBV10-2 and TRBJ1-6; D is possibly TRBD1 (6 bases). Germline-derived CDR1 and CDR2 are WSHSY and SAAADI. There are 15 residues in the CDR3. V lost 5 bases to trimming and J lost 7 bases, with 15 bases between them. The CDR3 DNA follows: TGCGCCAGCAGTTGGAGTTCCCAGGGGAATTCACCCCTCCACTTT. Protein: CASSWSSQGNSPLHF.

The chain combines TRBV5-1 with TRBJ2-4; unclear D gene. The germline CDR1 and CDR2 sequences are SGHRS and YFSETQ. This CDR3 has 15 residues. V lost 0 bases and J 8 bases, leaving 15 bases between the germline ends. The CDR3 DNA sequence: TGCGCCAGCAGCTTGGATTCCCGGGTTACGGACATTCAGTACTTC. Its protein is CASSLDSRVTDIQYF.

The chain has TRBV10-3 and TRBJ1-3; D ambiguous. The CDR3 is made up of 15 amino acids. Germline values: CDR1 ENHRY, CDR2 SYGVKD. Deletions cut 4 bases from V and 0 bases from J, with 10 bases between. CDR3 sequence reads: CAISGFKSSGNTIYF. The CDR3 region has the DNA TGTGCCATCAGTGGGTTTAAGAGCTCTGGAAACACCATATATTTT.

V usage is TRBV20-1 and J usage is TRBJ2-5, with D perhaps given as TRBD1 or TRBD2 (6 bases each). Per germline, CDR1 DFQATT and CDR2 SNEGSKA (reference sequence). Trimming left V 1 base short and J 6 bases short, with 21 bases between. The CDR3 runs 16 residues. The CDR3 loop is CSARVPPVRGPKTQYF. DNA of the CDR3: TGCAGTGCTAGAGTCCCTCCGGTCCGGGGGCCGAAGACCCAGTACTTC.

This chain connects TRBV7-9 to TRBJ2-6, with D possibly TRBD1 on 6 matching bases. Germline V lookup: CDR1 SEHNR, CDR2 FQNEAQ (reference sequence). V was trimmed by 5 bases and J by 4 bases, leaving 12 bases between them. This CDR3 comprises 15 residues. CDR3 coding DNA: TGTGCCAGCAGCCAGACAGGATCCGGGGCCAACGTCCTGACTTTC. Amino acid sequence: CASSQTGSGANVLTF.

This clonotype has a handful of counts. The chain carries TRBV6-5 and TRBJ1-6, with TRBD1 as a possible D gene (5 bases). Between the trimmed V and J ends, which lost 2 bases and 5 bases, there was a span of 16 bases. This CDR3 is 17 amino acids long. Germline V gene sequence: CDR1 MNHEY, CDR2 SVGAGI. CDR3 nucleotide sequence: TGTGCCAGCAGTTACGGGGCTTTGGGGACGGATAATTCACCCCTCCACTTT. Its protein product is CASSYGALGTDNSPLHF.

This clonotype was detected a few times. The V gene is TRBV18, the J gene TRBJ2-7; the match to TRBD1 covers 9 bases. Germline-derived CDR1 and CDR2 are KGHSH and LQKENI. This CDR3 contains 17 residues. The V segment lost 3 bases and the J segment 5 bases; nucleotides outside the gene matches: 14. CDR3 amino acids: CASSPAPTGQGMNEQYF. For the CDR3, the DNA is TGTGCCAGCTCACCCGCCCCAACGGGACAGGGTATGAACGAGCAGTACTTC.